These 21 T cell receptor beta chains came from one sample sequenced in a study of monozygotic twins with inflammatory bowel disease. TCRdb reprocessed the 5' RACE reads, keeping one entry per CDR3 protein, no DNA. Across approximately 160,000 distinct CDR3 sequences, the top ten clones capture around 6.8% of the sample. Source material: blood. These receptors originate from a human donor with ulcerative colitis or Crohn's disease, or a healthy co-twin of an affected twin (not recorded which).

The J gene is TRBJ1-4, the V gene TRBV10-3; TCRdb outputs TRBD1, but without DNA this stays unchecked. The germline gives CDR1 ENHRY, CDR2 SYGVKD. This CDR3 region has 17 residues. CDR3: CAISKTPGTGRNEKLFF.

The chain links TRBV5-4 to TRBJ1-1. Germline lookup yields CDR1 SGHNT and CDR2 YYREEE (reference sequence). This CDR3 is 15 amino acids long. The CDR3 loop is CASSQKGRLNTEAFF. The full variable domain, with the rest looked up from reference TRBV5-4 and TRBJ1-1, is ETGVTQSPTHLIKTRGQQVTLRCSSQSGHNTVSWYQQALGQGPQFIFQYYREEENGRGNFPPRFSGLQFPNYSSELNVNALELDDSALYLCASSQKGRLNTEAFFGQGTRLTVV.

This sequence joins TRBV20-1 and TRBJ2-1; with no DNA, the TCRdb D assignment of TRBD2 cannot be verified. The CDR3 totals 17 residues. Per the germline V gene, CDR1 is DFQATT and CDR2 is SNEGSKA (reference sequence). The CDR3 is CSARPLTSGSNSGEQFF.

The rearrangement uses TRBV9 and TRBJ2-7; the D gene TCRdb calls, TRBD1, cannot be checked with no DNA. The CDR3 spans 15 residues. CDR1 is SGDLS, CDR2 YYNGEE, per germline. The CDR3 loop is CASSVDGQGMYEQYF.

This CDR3 reads CASSITRNTEAFF. This chain connects TRBV7-6 to TRBJ1-1. Germline values: CDR1 SGHVS, CDR2 FNYEAQ. The CDR3 sequence is 13 residues long. The full variable domain, completed using reference TRBV7-6 and TRBJ1-1, is GAGVSQSPRYKVTKRGQDVALRCDPISGHVSLYWYRQALGQGPEFLTYFNYEAQQDKSGLPNDRFSAERPEGSISTLTIQRTEQRDSAMYRCASSITRNTEAFFGQGTRLTVV.

This sequence joins TRBV27 and TRBJ2-1. The germline V gene encodes CDR1 MNHEY and CDR2 SMNVEV (reference sequence). The CDR3 consists of 14 residues. The CDR3 reads CASSLSDLYNEQFF.

The V gene is TRBV27, the J gene TRBJ2-4; with no DNA, the TCRdb D assignment of TRBD1 cannot be verified. In germline, CDR1 is MNHEY, CDR2 SMNVEV (reference sequence). The CDR3 is 14 residues long. CDR3 in amino acids: CASSLRGAKNIQYF.

The J gene is TRBJ2-1, the V gene TRBV7-2; TCRdb's assignment of TRBD2 cannot be checked, as there is no DNA. The CDR3 is made up of 17 amino acids. CDR1 is SGHTA and CDR2 is FQGNSA in the germline V gene. The CDR3 region is CASSLAPAGSSYNEQFF.

The chain uses TRBV7-9 and TRBJ1-1. CDR3 size: 16 residues. The germline V gene encodes CDR1 SEHNR and CDR2 FQNEAQ (reference sequence). The CDR3 region is CASSLVWAGMNTEAFF.

The chain recombines TRBV7-2 with TRBJ2-1. The CDR3 totals 14 residues. Looked up from germline, CDR1 is SGHTA and CDR2 is FQGNSA. The CDR3 region is CASSFRDYYNEQFF.

The chain couples TRBV5-1 to TRBJ2-3; TCRdb returns TRBD1, unconfirmable since there is no DNA. This CDR3 is 14 amino acids long. Germline assignment: CDR1 SGHRS and CDR2 YFSETQ. CDR3 in amino acids: CASSLMGPTDTQYF.

The chain is built from TRBV9 and TRBJ2-5; lacking DNA, the TRBD2 call made by TCRdb goes unchecked. In germline, CDR1 is SGDLS, CDR2 YYNGEE. The CDR3 is 16 amino acids. The CDR3 sequence is CASSVDLAGQRETQYF.

The chain recombines TRBV20-1 with TRBJ2-1; TCRdb proposes TRBD1, but this gene call is untestable without DNA. Per the germline V gene, CDR1 is DFQATT and CDR2 is SNEGSKA (reference sequence). The CDR3 consists of 15 residues. Here the CDR3 reads CSARDRDRGRNEQFF.

The rearrangement joins TRBV20-1 to TRBJ2-1; TCRdb indicates TRBD2, and absent DNA this call remains unverified. Germline assignment: CDR1 DFQATT and CDR2 SNEGSKA (reference sequence). CDR3 length equals 14 residues. The CDR3 loop is CSARPLAFDNEQFF.

V is TRBV12-3 or TRBV12-4 and J is TRBJ2-6. The CDR3 is made up of 14 amino acids. The CDR3 spells CASRTVSGANVLTF.

The V and J genes are TRBV19 and TRBJ2-7; TCRdb returns TRBD1, unconfirmable since there is no DNA. This CDR3 contains 13 residues. CDR1 is LNHDA and CDR2 is SQIVND in the germline V gene (reference sequence). The CDR3 loop is CATAGNVLYEQYF.

This chain uses TRBV10-3 with TRBJ2-1. Per germline, CDR1 ENHRY and CDR2 SYGVKD. This CDR3 comprises 13 residues. The CDR3: CAIGNGPFNEQFF.

The chain joins TRBV5-1 to TRBJ1-1; TCRdb returns TRBD1, unconfirmable since there is no DNA. The CDR3 covers 20 residues. CDR1 is SGHRS, CDR2 YFSETQ, per germline. The CDR3 sequence is CASSLSLYRTESHMNTEAFF.

The rearrangement links TRBV21-1 to TRBJ1-6. TRBV21-1 has pseudogene status. The CDR3 runs to 13 residues. This chain's CDR3 is CASQRYDNSPLHF.

The chain combines TRBV12-3 or TRBV12-4 with TRBJ2-1; the TCRdb call, TRBD2, lacks DNA for checking. The CDR3 loop spans 12 amino acids. The CDR3 sequence is CASSSLAVEQFF.

The V and J genes are TRBV7-2 and TRBJ1-5; the TCRdb D gene call, TRBD1, has no DNA to confirm it. The CDR3 is made up of 16 amino acids. Germline assignment: CDR1 SGHTA and CDR2 FQGNSA. The CDR3 is CASSTVGRDSNQPQHF. The full variable domain, completed using reference TRBV7-2 and TRBJ1-5, is GAGVSQSPSNKVTEKGKDVELRCDPISGHTALYWYRQSLGQGLEFLIYFQGNSAPDKSGLPSDRFSAERTGGSVSTLTIQRTQQEDSAVYLCASSTVGRDSNQPQHFGDGTRLSIL.